The 2 T cell receptor beta chains presented below share a single source sample, sequenced in a study of T cell responses to AZD1222 COVID-19 vaccine. The table came from immunoSEQ multiplex PCR; TCRdb's copy has only in-frame clones and leaves some out. This sample has about 97,000 clones, with approximately 90% found just once. The source was peripheral blood, collected on day 0 of AZD1222 vaccination. These receptors all come from an adult in good health.

The chain is built from TRBV5-1 and TRBJ2-3, with 8 bases fitting TRBD2. Looked up from germline, CDR1 is SGHRS and CDR2 is YFSETQ. J lost 2 bases, V lost 0 bases, and 11 bases had no gene match. The length of the CDR3 is 18 residues. Written as DNA, the CDR3 is TGCGCCAGCAGCTTGGGCCCCCCCGGGGGGGGGTTCACAGATACGCAGTATTTT. This gives the protein CASSLGPPGGGFTDTQYF.

In its sample, this clone is medium-sized (0.01 to 0.1%). V and J are TRBV11-2 and TRBJ1-4; D is unresolved. The CDR3 loop spans 13 amino acids. Germline V CDR1 and CDR2: SGHAT, FQNNGV. With 0 bases removed from V and 3 bases from J, the gap between germline ends came to 2 bases. CDR3 sequence: CASSLDSNEKLFF. DNA for the CDR3: TGTGCCAGCAGCTTAGACTCTAATGAAAAACTGTTTTTT.